Below, 26 T cell receptor beta chains from the same sample are listed, as sequenced in a study of T cell repertoires in aging, cancer and after chemotherapy. Rearranged V-D-J TRB sequences were amplified with a mixed TRB-A/B primer pool. TCRdb reprocessed the multiplex PCR reads via MiXCR and lists one record per CDR3 protein. The table includes 5,000 to 7,000 distinct CDR3 sequences, roughly 40% detected once. TCR beta rearrangements were amplified from peripheral blood genomic DNA. Material: blood. The receptors come from a human donor with a blood cancer.

The chain is built from TRBV6-1 and TRBJ1-3; D gene ambiguous. Germline-derived CDR1 and CDR2 are MNHNS and SASEGT. This CDR3 comprises 14 residues. V was shortened by 6 bases and J by 0 bases, with 9 bases between the two germline ends. The DNA for the CDR3 is TGTGCCAGCAGGGCCCCATTCTCTGGAAACACCATATATTTT. Residues: CASRAPFSGNTIYF.

This clonotype was seen just once. One end of the junction varies from germline; a read error may be responsible. The V gene is TRBV10-3, the J gene TRBJ2-3; D is tentatively TRBD1 or TRBD2 (5 bases each). Germline V gives CDR1 ENHRY, CDR2 SYGVKD. The CDR3 covers 16 residues. For the CDR3, the DNA is TGTGCCAACAGTGAGTCGAAAGGGACCCCCACAGATACGCAGTATTTT. Translated: CANSESKGTPTDTQYF.

This sequence joins TRBV6-1 and TRBJ1-5; D possibly corresponds to TRBD1 (6 bases). Germline-derived CDR1 and CDR2 are MNHNS and SASEGT. This CDR3 is 13 amino acids long. Between the trimmed V and J ends, which lost 7 bases and 6 bases, there was a span of 13 bases. Here the CDR3 DNA reads TGTGCCAGCAAATTAACAGGGTCTCAGCCCCAGCATTTT. Its translation: CASKLTGSQPQHF.

The V call is TRBV29-1, the J call TRBJ1-4; no definite D call. Germline CDR1 and CDR2: SQVTM and ANQGSEA. V was shortened by 7 bases and J by 4 bases, with 13 bases between the two germline ends. The CDR3 covers 13 residues. The CDR3 region has the DNA TGCAGCGCCTTACAGAACTTTAATGAAAAACTGTTTTTT. This gives the protein CSALQNFNEKLFF.

This sequence joins TRBV5-6 and TRBJ2-7; D remains unclear. CDR1 is SGHDT and CDR2 is YYEEEE in the germline V gene. The CDR3 contains 11 residues. Trimming took 4 bases from V and 3 from J, leaving 5 bases between them. The CDR3 bases are TGTGCCAGCAGCACCGACTACGAGCAGTACTTC. It specifies CASSTDYEQYF.

As concerns this clonotype: Given the absence of the conserved phenylalanine or tryptophan at the CDR3 end, a read error is likely. This CDR3 reads CASSPLSAETQYY. CDR3 DNA: TGTGCCAGCTCACCACTCTCAGCAGAGACCCAGTACTAC. This chain connects TRBV18 to TRBJ2-5; D not certain. Germline V gene sequence: CDR1 KGHSH, CDR2 LQKENI. The CDR3 loop spans 13 amino acids. Deletions cut 1 base from V and 4 bases from J, with 7 bases between.

In its sample, this clonotype is medium-sized. The chain carries TRBV29-1 and TRBJ2-4; tentatively, D is TRBD1 (6 bases). The CDR3 totals 12 residues. Germline V gene data show CDR1 as SQVTM and CDR2 as ANQGSEA. The V end lost 4 bases, the J end lost 5 bases, and 9 bases lay between the germline ends. CDR3 residues: CSVATGQNIQYF. CDR3 in DNA: TGCAGCGTTGCTACAGGGCAAAACATTCAGTACTTC.

This clonotype was seen only a few times. The rearrangement links TRBV24-1 to TRBJ2-3; 11 positions agree with TRBD2. CDR3 length: 17 amino acids. V lost 2 bases and J lost 4; bases outside the gene matches: 7. Germline-derived CDR1 and CDR2 are KGHDR and SFDVKD. The CDR3 sequence is CATSDSEPGLAADTQYF. The CDR3 nucleotides are TGTGCCACCAGTGATTCCGAGCCGGGACTAGCGGCAGATACGCAGTATTTT.

This clonotype showed up just a few times. The chain links TRBV27 to TRBJ2-3; no definite D call. V lost 0 bases, J lost 7 bases, and 8 bases lay in between. This CDR3 is built from 13 residues. Per the germline V gene, CDR1 is MNHEY and CDR2 is SMNVEV (reference sequence). CDR3 in amino acids: CASSLSRRNTQYF. As DNA, the CDR3 is TGTGCCAGCAGTTTATCCCGACGGAATACGCAGTATTTT.

Of note for this clonotype: A read error is possible here, since a much larger clone lies one base away. The J gene is TRBJ2-7, the V gene TRBV29-1; D is possibly TRBD1 or TRBD2 (6 bases each). Trimming cost V 4 bases and J 7 bases, with 17 bases left between them. This CDR3 has 13 residues. CDR1 and CDR2 from the germline V gene are SQVTM and ANQGSEA. CDR3 loop: CSVAGGAYNEQYF. The CDR3 DNA sequence: TGCAGCGTTGCCGGGGGCGCGTACAATGAGCAGTACTTC.

This sequence joins TRBV5-4 and TRBJ2-4, with TRBD2 as a possible D gene (7 bases). CDR3 length equals 16 residues. Germline CDR1 and CDR2: SGHNT and YYREEE (reference sequence). Trimming pared 5 bases from V and 0 bases from J, leaving 15 bases between. Here the CDR3 DNA reads TGTGCCAGCAGTCTAGGGGGGGCTGAAGCCAAAAACATTCAGTACTTC. Its translation is CASSLGGAEAKNIQYF. Using reference TRBV5-4 and TRBJ2-4 for the parts outside the CDR3, the full variable domain is ETGVTQSPTHLIKTRGQQVTLRCSSQSGHNTVSWYQQALGQGPQFIFQYYREEENGRGNFPPRFSGLQFPNYSSELNVNALELDDSALYLCASSLGGAEAKNIQYFGAGTRLSVL.

This clonotype was picked up a small number of times. The J gene is TRBJ2-5, the V gene TRBV12-3 or TRBV12-4, with TRBD1 as a possible D gene (6 bases). The CDR3 runs 14 residues. Trimming took off 2 bases at V and 5 bases at J, with 12 bases between the two ends. CDR3 loop: CASSLTGHGETQYF. In DNA, the CDR3 is TGTGCCAGCAGTTTAACGGGACATGGGGAGACCCAGTACTTC.

This clonotype was found a few times. The V gene is TRBV6-1, the J gene TRBJ2-7, with TRBD2 matching 8 bases. Germline V gene data show CDR1 as MNHNS and CDR2 as SASEGT. This CDR3 is 15 amino acids long. J was trimmed by 3 bases and V by 3 bases; bases with no gene match: 7. CDR3 sequence reads: CASSDERGRFYEQYF. The CDR3 DNA sequence: TGTGCCAGCAGTGACGAGCGCGGGAGGTTCTACGAGCAGTACTTC.

This chain links TRBV19 with TRBJ1-5; the D gene is possibly TRBD1 (5 bases). The V end lost 6 bases, the J end lost 5 bases, and 11 bases lay between the germline ends. The CDR3 extends over 13 amino acids. The germline gives CDR1 LNHDA, CDR2 SQIVND (reference sequence). The CDR3, as DNA: TGTGCCAGTAGCAAGGGGAATGATCAGCCCCAGCATTTT. This encodes CASSKGNDQPQHF.

This clonotype has just a few counts. The V gene is TRBV12-3 or TRBV12-4, the J gene TRBJ2-2; weak D call: TRBD2 (6 bases). CDR3 length: 15 amino acids. V shed 5 bases and J shed 0 bases, with 10 bases lying between them. The CDR3 DNA reads TGTGCCAGCAGTCCGCGGGGCTCGAACACCGGGGAGCTGTTTTTT. Amino acid sequence: CASSPRGSNTGELFF.

This clonotype has only one observation. CDR3 sequence reads: CASSLGSGILWETQYF. The DNA for the CDR3 is TGTGCCAGCAGCTTGGGGAGCGGGATCCTTTGGGAGACCCAGTACTTC. The chain recombines TRBV5-6 with TRBJ2-5; 7 bases match TRBD2. V lost 0 bases to trimming and J lost 5 bases; unmatched junction nucleotides: 10. This CDR3 is built from 16 residues. Germline V CDR1 and CDR2: SGHDT, YYEEEE.

DNA of the CDR3: TGTGCCAGCAGCCCGGACCGGAGCTCCTACAATGAGCAGTTCTTC. Its translation is CASSPDRSSYNEQFF. The rearrangement uses TRBV5-4 and TRBJ2-1; D is undetermined. CDR1 SGHNT and CDR2 YYREEE come from the germline V gene (reference sequence). The CDR3 totals 15 residues. V was clipped by 4 bases and J by 0 bases, with 11 bases between them.

This clonotype was detected only a few times. The rearrangement joins TRBV6-6 to TRBJ2-7; D is uncertain. Trimming removed 0 bases at V and 0 bases at J, with 3 bases between. This CDR3 contains 13 residues. CDR1 is MNHNY, CDR2 SVGAGI, per germline (reference sequence). CDR3 in DNA: TGTGCCAGCAGTTACTCGGACTCCTACGAGCAGTACTTC. Its translation: CASSYSDSYEQYF.

The genes are TRBV15 and TRBJ2-3; D uncertain. The germline V gene has CDR1 LNHNV and CDR2 YYDKDF (reference sequence). Trimming removed 0 bases at V and 3 bases at J, with 4 bases between. The CDR3 runs to 13 residues. For the CDR3, the DNA is TGTGCCACCAGCAGAGATCCGACAGATACGCAGTATTTT. Translation: CATSRDPTDTQYF.

The CDR3 sequence: CASSTRTGIREAFF. As DNA, the CDR3 is TGTGCCAGCAGTACCCGGACAGGGATCCGTGAAGCTTTCTTT. This chain uses TRBV6-1 with TRBJ1-1, with TRBD1 matching 8 bases. Germline CDR1 and CDR2: MNHNS and SASEGT. J was trimmed by 7 bases and V by 5 bases; bases with no gene match: 9. CDR3 length: 14 residues.

In its sample, this clonotype is medium-sized. The chain is built from TRBV6-5 and TRBJ2-3; D is unclear. V was shortened by 5 bases and J by 0 bases, with 12 bases between the two germline ends. The V gene's germline CDR1 is MNHEY and CDR2 SVGAGI. There are 15 residues in the CDR3. The CDR3 DNA sequence: TGTGCCAGCAGTATCCGTGCGGCTAGCACAGATACGCAGTATTTT. This gives the protein CASSIRAASTDTQYF.

The chain uses TRBV10-3 and TRBJ2-5; D call uncertain. V lost 6 bases and J 5 bases, leaving 10 bases between the germline ends. Per the germline V gene, CDR1 is ENHRY and CDR2 is SYGVKD. The CDR3 has 12 amino acids. The CDR3 DNA follows: TGTGCCATCAGCGGCAAGGGCGAGACCCAGTACTTC. Amino acids: CAISGKGETQYF.

V and J are TRBV18 and TRBJ2-5; TRBD2 matches 7 bases. The J segment lost 0 bases and the V segment lost 0 bases, leaving 4 bases of the junction unmatched. From germline, CDR1 is KGHSH and CDR2 LQKENI. CDR3 size: 16 residues. The CDR3 DNA reads as TGTGCCAGCTCACCACCACCGGCGGGAGACCAAGAGACCCAGTACTTC. Encoded protein: CASSPPPAGDQETQYF.

This clonotype was counted only a few times. The CDR3 sequence is CASSFTNEKLFF. CDR3 sequence (DNA): TGTGCCAGCAGTTTTACTAATGAAAAACTGTTTTTT. The V and J genes are TRBV12-3 or TRBV12-4 and TRBJ1-4; D gene ambiguous. Trimming took 3 bases from V and 2 from J, leaving 1 base between them. There are 12 residues in the CDR3.

This clonotype was found once. The chain recombines TRBV27 with TRBJ1-1; tentatively, D is TRBD1 (5 bases). V lost 0 bases and J 3 bases, leaving 11 bases between the germline ends. The CDR3 totals 15 residues. The germline V gene has CDR1 MNHEY and CDR2 SMNVEV (reference sequence). CDR3 sequence (DNA): TGTGCCAGCAGTTTATCGAAGAGGGGTGACACTGAAGCTTTCTTT. Amino acid sequence: CASSLSKRGDTEAFF.

This sequence joins TRBV6-5 and TRBJ1-3; TRBD1 is a possible D gene (5 bases). The CDR3 has 15 residues. Trimming left V 5 bases short and J 4 bases short, with 15 bases between. The germline V gene has CDR1 MNHEY and CDR2 SVGAGI. CDR3 residues: CASSQGRKNGNTIYF. The DNA of the CDR3 is TGTGCCAGCAGTCAGGGTCGGAAGAACGGAAACACCATATATTTT.